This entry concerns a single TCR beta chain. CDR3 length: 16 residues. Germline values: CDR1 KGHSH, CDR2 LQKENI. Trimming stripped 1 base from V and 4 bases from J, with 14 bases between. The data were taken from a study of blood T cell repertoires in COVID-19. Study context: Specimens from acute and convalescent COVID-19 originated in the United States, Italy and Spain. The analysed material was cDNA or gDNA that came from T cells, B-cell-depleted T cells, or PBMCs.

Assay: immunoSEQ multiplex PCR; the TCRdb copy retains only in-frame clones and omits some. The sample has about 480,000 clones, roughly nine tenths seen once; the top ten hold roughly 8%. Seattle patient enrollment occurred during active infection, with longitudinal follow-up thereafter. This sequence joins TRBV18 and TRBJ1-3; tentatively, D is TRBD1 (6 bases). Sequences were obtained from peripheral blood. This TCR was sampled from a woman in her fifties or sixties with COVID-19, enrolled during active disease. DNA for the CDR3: TGTGCCAGCTCACCACTACCCAGGGGAATCGGAAACACCATATATTTT. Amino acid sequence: CASSPLPRGIGNTIYF.